The rows below give T cell receptor beta chains drawn from one sample of a study of control samples from healthy donors and cancer patients. Repertoires were generated with immunoSEQ multiplex PCR, while TCRdb's copy carries only in-frame clones and drops some. The sample consists of about 85,000 clones, 90% of them appearing once. Sequenced input: blood. These receptors originate from a woman under 30 in good health. Both conserved end residues are part of each CDR3. A D gene is named only where the DNA matches it firmly. For some rows the clone size is stated as once, few or many, or as a class when expanded; others skip it.

D gene: -
V gene: TRBV7-2
clone size: -
J gene: TRBJ2-7
CDR3 protein: CASSLDYSYEQYF
CDR3 DNA: TGTGCCAGCAGCTTGGACTACTCCTACGAGCAGTACTTC

D gene: TRBD2
V gene: TRBV5-6
clone size: -
J gene: TRBJ2-4
CDR3 protein: CASSLTSGGWDIQYF
CDR3 DNA: TGTGCCAGCAGCTTGACTAGCGGGGGATGGGACATTCAGTACTTC

D gene: -
V gene: TRBV6-5
clone size: -
J gene: TRBJ1-1
CDR3 protein: CASIQGGDGTEAFF
CDR3 DNA: TGTGCCAGCATTCAGGGTGGGGACGGCACTGAAGCTTTCTTT

D gene: TRBD1
V gene: TRBV3-1/TRBV3-2
clone size: -
J gene: TRBJ1-2
CDR3 protein: CASSAGDRGGGYTF
CDR3 DNA: TGTGCCAGCAGCGCCGGGGACAGGGGAGGCGGCTACACCTTC

D gene: -
V gene: TRBV5-1
clone size: -
J gene: TRBJ2-1
CDR3 protein: CASSSLGGSSYNEQFF
CDR3 DNA: TGCGCCAGCAGTTCCTTAGGCGGCAGCTCCTACAATGAGCAGTTCTTC

D gene: -
V gene: TRBV7-9
clone size: -
J gene: TRBJ1-5
CDR3 protein: CASRGQSNQPQHF
CDR3 DNA: TGTGCCAGCAGAGGACAGTCCAATCAGCCCCAGCATTTT

D gene: TRBD2
V gene: TRBV5-4
clone size: once
J gene: TRBJ2-5
CDR3 protein: CASSEQRGGSPRETQYF
CDR3 DNA: TGTGCCAGCAGCGAACAACGGGGGGGGAGCCCTCGAGAGACCCAGTACTTC

D gene: -
V gene: TRBV5-1
clone size: -
J gene: TRBJ2-7
CDR3 protein: CASSSSGAYEQYF
CDR3 DNA: TGCGCCAGCAGCTCTTCCGGAGCCTACGAGCAGTACTTC

D gene: -
V gene: TRBV9
clone size: -
J gene: TRBJ2-7
CDR3 protein: CASSANAGTPLNEQYF
CDR3 DNA: TGTGCCAGCAGCGCAAACGCGGGGACTCCACTAAACGAGCAGTACTTC

D gene: -
V gene: TRBV6-5
clone size: -
J gene: TRBJ1-1
CDR3 protein: CASSPVDRMNTEAFF
CDR3 DNA: TGTGCCAGCAGTCCAGTTGACCGAATGAACACTGAAGCTTTCTTT

D gene: -
V gene: TRBV6-5
clone size: -
J gene: TRBJ1-4
CDR3 protein: CASSYSAGASDEKLFF
CDR3 DNA: TGTGCCAGCAGTTACTCAGCAGGGGCGAGTGATGAAAAACTGTTTTTT

D gene: -
V gene: TRBV4-1
clone size: -
J gene: TRBJ2-2
CDR3 protein: CASIGGPGGTGELFF
CDR3 DNA: TGCGCCAGCATAGGAGGGCCTGGGGGCACCGGGGAGCTGTTTTTT

D gene: TRBD2
V gene: TRBV20-1
clone size: -
J gene: TRBJ2-7
CDR3 protein: CSASFSGGGTLKYF
CDR3 DNA: TGCAGTGCTAGTTTTTCGGGGGGGGGCACCTTGAAGTACTTC

D gene: -
V gene: TRBV7-3
clone size: -
J gene: TRBJ1-1
CDR3 protein: CASSLTVGAEAFF
CDR3 DNA: TGTGCCAGCAGCTTAACCGTAGGGGCTGAAGCTTTCTTT

D gene: -
V gene: TRBV7-9
clone size: -
J gene: TRBJ1-3
CDR3 protein: CASSLQWYWTANSGNTIYF
CDR3 DNA: TGTGCCAGCAGCTTACAGTGGTATTGGACAGCCAACTCTGGAAACACCATATATTTT

D gene: -
V gene: TRBV5-4
clone size: -
J gene: TRBJ1-2
CDR3 protein: CASSLGPSGGDHYGYTF
CDR3 DNA: TGTGCCAGCAGCTTGGGCCCCTCGGGGGGCGACCACTATGGCTACACCTTC

D gene: -
V gene: TRBV6-6
clone size: -
J gene: TRBJ1-1
CDR3 protein: CASSQGQAPNTEAFF
CDR3 DNA: TGTGCCAGCAGCCAAGGGCAAGCCCCGAACACTGAAGCTTTCTTT

D gene: -
V gene: TRBV6-5
clone size: -
J gene: TRBJ2-3
CDR3 protein: CASSLDSTDTQYF
CDR3 DNA: TGTGCCAGCAGTCTTGACAGCACAGATACGCAGTATTTT

D gene: -
V gene: TRBV6-4
clone size: -
J gene: TRBJ2-3
CDR3 protein: CASSDSVQGPTDTQYF
CDR3 DNA: TGTGCCAGCAGTGACTCGGTCCAGGGGCCCACAGATACGCAGTATTTT

D gene: TRBD1
V gene: TRBV5-6
clone size: -
J gene: TRBJ2-3
CDR3 protein: CASSLFGTDSTDTQYF
CDR3 DNA: TGTGCCAGCAGCTTATTCGGGACAGACAGCACAGATACGCAGTATTTT

D gene: TRBD2
V gene: TRBV7-3
clone size: -
J gene: TRBJ2-1
CDR3 protein: CASSYGTSGGHYNEQFF
CDR3 DNA: TGTGCCAGCAGCTACGGGACTAGCGGGGGCCATTACAATGAGCAGTTCTTC

D gene: TRBD2
V gene: TRBV5-8
clone size: -
J gene: TRBJ2-3
CDR3 protein: CASSFGAGGLGDTQYF
CDR3 DNA: TGTGCCAGCAGCTTCGGAGCGGGGGGGCTCGGAGATACGCAGTATTTT

D gene: TRBD2
V gene: TRBV9
clone size: -
J gene: TRBJ2-5
CDR3 protein: CASSTLAGGSETQYF
CDR3 DNA: TGTGCCAGCAGCACTTTAGCGGGCGGCTCCGAGACCCAGTACTTC

D gene: -
V gene: TRBV18
clone size: -
J gene: TRBJ1-3
CDR3 protein: CASSQLQQKTSGNTIYF
CDR3 DNA: TGTGCCAGCTCACAACTCCAACAGAAGACCTCTGGAAACACCATATATTTT

D gene: -
V gene: TRBV2
clone size: few
J gene: TRBJ1-5
CDR3 protein: CASRSGLSNQPQHF
CDR3 DNA: TGTGCCAGCAGGTCGGGTCTTAGCAATCAGCCCCAGCATTTT

D gene: TRBD1
V gene: TRBV5-1
clone size: -
J gene: TRBJ2-1
CDR3 protein: CASSLDRGNRNEQFF
CDR3 DNA: TGCGCCAGCAGCTTAGACAGGGGGAACAGGAATGAGCAGTTCTTC

D gene: TRBD1
V gene: TRBV18
clone size: -
J gene: TRBJ2-4
CDR3 protein: CASSPYDRAGDIQYF
CDR3 DNA: TGTGCCAGCTCACCTTACGACAGGGCCGGGGACATTCAGTACTTC

D gene: -
V gene: TRBV19
clone size: -
J gene: TRBJ2-1
CDR3 protein: CASRRRAESSYNEQFF
CDR3 DNA: TGTGCCAGTAGAAGACGAGCGGAGAGCTCCTACAATGAGCAGTTCTTC

D gene: TRBD1
V gene: TRBV4-1
clone size: -
J gene: TRBJ1-5
CDR3 protein: CASSPPGTGNQPQHF
CDR3 DNA: TGCGCCAGCAGTCCCCCGGGGACAGGGAATCAGCCCCAGCATTTT

D gene: -
V gene: TRBV2
clone size: -
J gene: TRBJ1-1
CDR3 protein: CASSLDRNTEAFF
CDR3 DNA: TGTGCCAGCAGTCTAGACAGAAACACTGAAGCTTTCTTT

D gene: -
V gene: TRBV6-1
clone size: once
J gene: TRBJ1-2
CDR3 protein: CASSEKTWWVRDGYTF
CDR3 DNA: TGTGCCAGCAGTGAAAAGACGTGGTGGGTGCGGGATGGCTACACCTTC

D gene: TRBD1
V gene: TRBV10-2
clone size: -
J gene: TRBJ1-1
CDR3 protein: CASSEGGRDTEAFF
CDR3 DNA: TGCGCCAGCAGTGAAGGGGGCCGGGACACTGAAGCTTTCTTT

D gene: -
V gene: TRBV29-1
clone size: -
J gene: TRBJ1-1
CDR3 protein: CSVLNTEAFF
CDR3 DNA: TGCAGCGTTCTGAACACTGAAGCTTTCTTT

D gene: -
V gene: TRBV15
clone size: -
J gene: TRBJ1-2
CDR3 protein: CATSRVGVSYGYTF
CDR3 DNA: TGTGCCACCAGCAGAGTTGGGGTGTCCTATGGCTACACCTTC

D gene: -
V gene: TRBV6-6
clone size: once
J gene: TRBJ1-5
CDR3 protein: CASSSPSGADNQPQHF
CDR3 DNA: TGTGCCAGCAGCTCCCCGTCGGGGGCGGACAATCAGCCCCAGCATTTT

D gene: -
V gene: TRBV12-2
clone size: -
J gene: TRBJ1-2
CDR3 protein: CASRLGFGYTF
CDR3 DNA: TGTGCAAGTCGCTTAGGGTTTGGCTACACCTTC

D gene: -
V gene: TRBV5-1
clone size: -
J gene: TRBJ1-6
CDR3 protein: CASRLGVHAGPSPLHF
CDR3 DNA: TGCGCCAGCAGATTGGGGGTCCACGCCGGCCCGTCACCCCTCCACTTT

D gene: -
V gene: TRBV11-2
clone size: few
J gene: TRBJ2-7
CDR3 protein: CASSFMRGVHEQYF
CDR3 DNA: TGTGCCAGCAGCTTCATGCGAGGAGTCCACGAGCAGTACTTC

D gene: -
V gene: TRBV5-6
clone size: -
J gene: TRBJ1-2
CDR3 protein: CASSPGLLGRVTF
CDR3 DNA: TGTGCCAGCAGCCCGGGTTTGCTCGGTCGCGTCACCTTC

D gene: -
V gene: TRBV4-2
clone size: -
J gene: TRBJ1-2
CDR3 protein: CASSATHNRDRGYTF
CDR3 DNA: TGTGCCAGCAGCGCCACTCATAACAGGGATCGAGGCTACACCTTC

D gene: -
V gene: TRBV6-5
clone size: -
J gene: TRBJ2-1
CDR3 protein: CASTRYNEQFF
CDR3 DNA: TGTGCCAGCACCAGATACAATGAGCAGTTCTTC

D gene: -
V gene: TRBV25-1
clone size: -
J gene: TRBJ2-1
CDR3 protein: CASSGGFYSYNEQFF
CDR3 DNA: TGTGCCAGCAGCGGCGGGTTTTACTCCTACAATGAGCAGTTCTTC

D gene: -
V gene: TRBV6-5
clone size: -
J gene: TRBJ1-3
CDR3 protein: CASSYSADSGNTIYF
CDR3 DNA: TGTGCCAGCAGTTACTCCGCAGACTCTGGAAACACCATATATTTT

D gene: -
V gene: TRBV7-9
clone size: -
J gene: TRBJ2-1
CDR3 protein: CASSPTIPLDGEQFF
CDR3 DNA: TGTGCCAGCAGCCCGACAATTCCCCTGGATGGAGAGCAGTTCTTC

D gene: -
V gene: TRBV4-1
clone size: -
J gene: TRBJ2-3
CDR3 protein: CASSQGIDTQYF
CDR3 DNA: TGCGCCAGCAGCCAAGGAATAGATACGCAGTATTTT

D gene: TRBD1
V gene: TRBV19
clone size: -
J gene: TRBJ1-4
CDR3 protein: CASSQGTGRGEKLFF
CDR3 DNA: TGTGCCAGTAGCCAAGGGACAGGTCGGGGTGAAAAACTGTTTTTT

D gene: -
V gene: TRBV6-5
clone size: -
J gene: TRBJ1-4
CDR3 protein: CASIRVVGDEKLFF
CDR3 DNA: TGTGCCAGCATCCGGGTAGTTGGCGATGAAAAACTGTTTTTT

D gene: -
V gene: TRBV3-1/TRBV3-2
clone size: -
J gene: TRBJ2-2
CDR3 protein: CASSQGDSNTGELFF
CDR3 DNA: TGTGCCAGCAGCCAAGGAGACTCGAACACCGGGGAGCTGTTTTTT

D gene: -
V gene: TRBV3-1/TRBV3-2
clone size: -
J gene: TRBJ2-7
CDR3 protein: CASSQAYEQYF
CDR3 DNA: TGTGCCAGCAGCCAAGCTTACGAGCAGTACTTC

D gene: -
V gene: TRBV6-5
clone size: once
J gene: TRBJ2-3
CDR3 protein: CASSSPGGDTQYF
CDR3 DNA: TGTGCCAGCAGCTCCCCCGGGGGAGATACGCAGTATTTT

D gene: -
V gene: TRBV7-8
clone size: -
J gene: TRBJ1-5
CDR3 protein: CASSLELVQVQPQHF
CDR3 DNA: TGTGCCAGCAGCTTAGAGCTGGTCCAGGTTCAGCCCCAGCATTTT

D gene: -
V gene: TRBV10-3
clone size: -
J gene: TRBJ2-7
CDR3 protein: CAISESNTFGYEQYF
CDR3 DNA: TGTGCCATCAGTGAGTCTAATACTTTTGGGTACGAGCAGTACTTC